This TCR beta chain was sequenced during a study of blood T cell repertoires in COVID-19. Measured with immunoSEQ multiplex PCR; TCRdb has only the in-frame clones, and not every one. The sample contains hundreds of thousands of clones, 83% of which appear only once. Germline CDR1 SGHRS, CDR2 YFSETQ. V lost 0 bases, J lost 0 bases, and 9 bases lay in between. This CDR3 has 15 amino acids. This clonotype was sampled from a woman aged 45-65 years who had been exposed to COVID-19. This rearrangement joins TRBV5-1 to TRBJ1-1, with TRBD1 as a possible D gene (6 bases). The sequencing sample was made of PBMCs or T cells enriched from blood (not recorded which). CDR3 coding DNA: TGCGCCAGCAGCTTGGCCGACAGGCTGAACACTGAAGCTTTCTTT. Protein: CASSLADRLNTEAFF.